These T cell receptor beta chains were read from a single sample in a study of PD-1 blockade in classical Hodgkin lymphoma. Data came from immunoSEQ multiplex PCR; TCRdb stores just in-frame clones and leaves some out. There are tens of thousands of clones in the sample; approximately 74% occur only once, and over 2.5% lies in the top ten. The sequencing used peripheral blood mononuclear cells (PBMCs), collected before the second cycle of nivolumab. The receptors derive from a human donor with classical Hodgkin lymphoma. Both conserved end residues are part of each CDR3. A D gene is named only where the DNA matches it firmly. The size of a clone is reported for some rows only, either as once, few or many, or as a class for expanded clones.

D,size,J,V,CDR3,DNA
NA,NA,TRBJ2-2,TRBV5-1,CASSLEVTGSGELFF,TGCGCCAGCAGCTTGGAGGTGACGGGCTCCGGGGAGCTGTTTTTT
NA,NA,TRBJ2-5,TRBV7-8,CASNTDQETQYF,TGTGCCAGCAACACCGACCAAGAGACCCAGTACTTC
NA,NA,TRBJ1-2,TRBV6-5,CASTPGRGYGYTF,TGTGCCAGCACCCCAGGGAGAGGGTATGGCTACACCTTC
NA,few,TRBJ2-4,TRBV11-2,CASSLSGDAGRNIQYF,TGTGCCAGCAGCTTATCGGGGGATGCCGGTCGAAACATTCAGTACTTC
NA,NA,TRBJ1-2,TRBV4-3,CASSLGGGYTF,TGCGCCAGCAGCCTTGGGGGGGGCTACACCTTC
NA,NA,TRBJ2-1,TRBV5-1,CASSLGRTDNEQFF,TGCGCCAGCAGCTTGGGGAGGACCGACAATGAGCAGTTCTTC
NA,NA,TRBJ2-3,TRBV19,CASSLGLVDTQYF,TGTGCCAGTAGCCTCGGACTCGTGGATACGCAGTATTTT
NA,few,TRBJ2-7,TRBV4-3,CASSQDHAAGYEQYF,TGCGCCAGCAGCCAAGATCATGCGGCAGGTTACGAGCAGTACTTC
NA,NA,TRBJ2-3,TRBV5-5,CASSLLPSYTQYF,TGTGCCAGCAGCTTGCTGCCCAGCTATACGCAGTATTTT
TRBD1,NA,TRBJ1-1,TRBV5-1,CASSYIPGQATEAFF,TGCGCCAGCAGCTACATACCGGGACAGGCAACTGAAGCTTTCTTT
NA,NA,TRBJ2-7,TRBV11-2,CASSPEPGARYEQYF,TGTGCCAGCAGCCCCGAACCCGGGGCGAGATACGAGCAGTACTTC
NA,NA,TRBJ1-5,TRBV19,CASSIMWDQPQHF,TGTGCCAGTAGTATTATGTGGGATCAGCCCCAGCATTTT
TRBD1,NA,TRBJ2-7,TRBV11-3,CASSLDPGGAYEQYF,TGTGCCAGCAGCTTAGATCCAGGGGGCGCCTACGAGCAGTACTTC
NA,few,TRBJ2-7,TRBV7-2,CASRVSVSSYEQYF,TGTGCCAGCAGGGTATCGGTGAGCTCCTACGAGCAGTACTTC
NA,NA,TRBJ2-6,TRBV9,CASTNDPSGTSGANVLTF,TGTGCCAGCACAAACGACCCGTCGGGGACTTCTGGGGCCAACGTCCTGACTTTC
NA,NA,TRBJ1-2,TRBV7-2,CASSRNRVSDYGYTF,TGTGCCAGCAGCCGAAACAGGGTTTCCGACTATGGCTACACCTTC
NA,once,TRBJ2-7,TRBV6-5,CASSYANTGGEQYF,TGTGCCAGCAGTTACGCTAATACCGGGGGCGAGCAGTACTTC
TRBD1,NA,TRBJ1-1,TRBV4-3,CASSQEARGPEGEAFF,TGCGCCAGCAGCCAAGAGGCCAGGGGGCCTGAAGGTGAAGCTTTCTTT
TRBD1,NA,TRBJ2-7,TRBV11-2,CASSRWGQVAYEQYF,TGTGCCAGCAGCCGATGGGGACAGGTTGCCTACGAGCAGTACTTC
NA,NA,TRBJ2-3,TRBV27,CASSSTDTQYF,TGTGCCAGCAGTTCAACAGATACGCAGTATTTT
NA,few,TRBJ1-5,TRBV27,CASSLGLSNQPQHF,TGTGCCAGCAGCCTTGGACTGAGCAATCAGCCCCAGCATTTT
NA,NA,TRBJ2-5,TRBV9,CASSVRGRETQYF,TGTGCCAGCAGCGTAAGGGGGAGAGAGACCCAGTACTTC
NA,NA,TRBJ1-2,TRBV5-5,CASSLDREADGYTF,TGTGCCAGCAGCTTGGACCGCGAGGCTGATGGCTACACCTTC
TRBD2,NA,TRBJ2-7,TRBV28,CASSPRTSGVYEQYF,TGTGCCAGCAGTCCCCGGACTAGCGGGGTTTACGAGCAGTACTTC
NA,NA,TRBJ1-1,TRBV6-1,CASSEGSTGSTEAFF,TGTGCCAGCAGTGAAGGTTCTACAGGGAGCACTGAAGCTTTCTTT
NA,few,TRBJ1-6,TRBV4-2,CASSQEAAVNSPLHF,TGTGCCAGCAGCCAAGAGGCAGCTGTGAATTCACCCCTCCACTTT
NA,medium-sized,TRBJ1-1,TRBV5-4,CATEGVNTEAFF,TGTGCCACGGAGGGGGTCAACACTGAAGCTTTCTTT
TRBD2,NA,TRBJ2-1,TRBV2,CASSGDPLASGDYNEQFF,TGTGCCAGCAGTGGGGACCCCCTGGCTAGCGGGGATTACAATGAGCAGTTCTTC
NA,NA,TRBJ2-5,TRBV2,CASSENGVYQETQYF,TGTGCCAGCAGTGAAAATGGGGTTTACCAAGAGACCCAGTACTTC
TRBD1,NA,TRBJ1-2,TRBV10-3,CAIGGDRGIYGYTF,TGTGCCATCGGCGGGGACAGGGGAATCTATGGCTACACCTTC
NA,NA,TRBJ2-3,TRBV7-2,CASSLDGPKTDTQYF,TGTGCCAGCAGCTTAGACGGACCTAAAACAGATACGCAGTATTTT
TRBD1,NA,TRBJ1-1,TRBV28,CASSYEPTGRNTEAFF,TGTGCCAGCAGTTACGAGCCGACAGGGCGGAACACTGAAGCTTTCTTT
NA,NA,TRBJ1-5,TRBV6-5,CASSGGNQPQHF,TGTGCCAGCAGCGGAGGGAACCAGCCCCAGCATTTT
NA,NA,TRBJ2-2,TRBV7-3,CASSPAGANTGELFF,TGTGCCAGCAGCCCGGCAGGGGCGAACACCGGGGAGCTGTTTTTT
NA,NA,TRBJ1-2,TRBV7-9,CASSLAGTGAQNYGYTF,TGTGCCAGCAGCTTAGCCGGAACAGGTGCGCAGAACTATGGCTACACCTTC
NA,NA,TRBJ2-5,TRBV11-2,CASTPFRDSETQYF,TGTGCCAGCACTCCCTTCCGGGACTCCGAGACCCAGTACTTC
NA,few,TRBJ1-5,TRBV4-2,CASSQDTNQPQHF,TGTGCCAGCAGCCAAGACACAAATCAGCCCCAGCATTTT
NA,NA,TRBJ2-6,TRBV5-1,CASSLEWERASGANVLTF,TGCGCCAGCAGCTTGGAGTGGGAGAGGGCCTCTGGGGCCAACGTCCTGACTTTC
NA,few,TRBJ2-7,TRBV11-2,CASSLNRQAPGEQYF,TGTGCCAGCAGCTTGAATCGACAAGCACCGGGGGAGCAGTACTTC
TRBD2,few,TRBJ2-7,TRBV4-1,CASSQVTGGTSYEQYF,TGCGCCAGCAGCCAAGTTACGGGGGGGACTTCCTACGAGCAGTACTTC
NA,NA,TRBJ2-7,TRBV27,CASSFSVGGYYEQYF,TGTGCCAGCAGTTTCTCCGTGGGGGGCTATTACGAGCAGTACTTC
NA,few,TRBJ1-1,TRBV7-6,CASSLRAAGNTEAFF,TGTGCCAGCAGCTTAAGGGCTGCGGGGAACACTGAAGCTTTCTTT
TRBD1,NA,TRBJ2-1,TRBV19,CASSISPTGGNEQFF,TGTGCCAGTAGTATCAGCCCGACAGGGGGCAATGAGCAGTTCTTC
NA,NA,TRBJ1-2,TRBV4-2,CASSPEDLYGYTF,TGTGCCAGCAGCCCAGAGGACCTCTATGGCTACACCTTC
TRBD1,NA,TRBJ2-1,TRBV23-1,CASSFRTGGLEQFF,TGCGCCAGCAGTTTCCGGACAGGGGGCTTAGAGCAGTTCTTC
TRBD2,NA,TRBJ2-2,TRBV4-2,CASRIAGGNTGELFF,TGTGCCAGCAGGATAGCGGGGGGGAACACCGGGGAGCTGTTTTTT
NA,NA,TRBJ2-3,TRBV29-1,CSVGDTQYF,TGCAGCGTGGGAGATACGCAGTATTTT
TRBD2,NA,TRBJ2-5,TRBV4-1,CARSQGGGGADETQYF,TGCGCCCGCAGCCAAGGGGGCGGGGGGGCCGATGAGACCCAGTACTTC
NA,once,TRBJ1-2,TRBV5-6,CASSSVAQDWNGYTF,TGTGCCAGCAGCTCGGTGGCCCAAGATTGGAATGGCTACACCTTC
NA,NA,TRBJ2-6,TRBV13,CASSLGVAGANVLTF,TGTGCCAGCAGCTTAGGAGTGGCTGGGGCCAACGTCCTGACTTTC
NA,NA,TRBJ1-1,TRBV12-1,CASSPGQGNTEAFF,TGTGCCAGCAGCCCGGGACAGGGGAACACTGAAGCTTTCTTT
NA,NA,TRBJ2-1,TRBV6-5,CASSSGAGSYNEQFF,TGTGCCAGCAGTTCTGGGGCGGGCTCCTACAATGAGCAGTTCTTC
TRBD1,NA,TRBJ2-2,TRBV10-3,CAIRGTGNTGELFF,TGTGCCATCAGAGGGACAGGGAACACCGGGGAGCTGTTTTTT
NA,medium-sized,TRBJ2-7,TRBV7-9,CASSPGEAYEQYF,TGTGCCAGCAGCCCGGGGGAGGCCTACGAGCAGTACTTC
NA,medium-sized,TRBJ1-4,TRBV6-6,CASNHPGGDEKLFF,TGTGCCAGCAACCACCCGGGAGGGGATGAAAAACTGTTTTTT
NA,NA,TRBJ2-7,TRBV6-6,CASSYEARLAQYF,TGTGCCAGCAGTTACGAGGCAAGGTTGGCGCAGTACTTC
TRBD2,NA,TRBJ2-3,TRBV7-9,CASTRLAEGTDTQYF,TGTGCCAGCACCAGACTAGCGGAGGGCACAGATACGCAGTATTTT